Below, 30 T cell receptor beta chains from the same sample are listed, as sequenced in a study of shared clonotypes between healthy human individuals. Method: immunoSEQ multiplex PCR; TCRdb's copy keeps in-frame clones and lacks some. The profile shows hundreds of thousands of clones, 98% of them singletons. Positive CCR7 selection of CD45RO-negative cells yielded the naive CD8 cells, and terminally differentiated effector memory CD45RA+ cells were excluded. Sample: naive CD8+ T cells sorted from blood. The receptors shown here come from a man aged 30 to 45 in good health.

This chain links TRBV6-1 with TRBJ2-7, with 9 bases fitting TRBD1. J was trimmed by 2 bases and V by 5 bases; bases with no gene match: 4. This CDR3 spans 14 amino acids. CDR1 and CDR2 from the germline V gene are MNHNS and SASEGT. The chain's CDR3 is CASSRTGEAYEQYF. For the CDR3, the DNA is TGTGCCAGCAGTCGGACAGGGGAAGCCTACGAGCAGTACTTC.

V usage is TRBV6-1 and J usage is TRBJ2-1; D remains unclear. V lost 0 bases and J lost 7, with 4 bases in between. CDR1 and CDR2 from the germline V gene are MNHNS and SASEGT. There are 12 residues in the CDR3. The CDR3 reads CASSEANNEQFF. CDR3 nucleotide sequence: TGTGCCAGCAGTGAAGCAAATAATGAGCAGTTCTTC.

The V call is TRBV28, the J call TRBJ2-7, with D possibly TRBD2 on 6 matching bases. Germline V gene sequence: CDR1 MDHEN, CDR2 SYDVKM. The ends were cut back, 6 bases at V and 6 bases at J, with 12 bases in the middle. CDR3 size: 12 residues. The CDR3 nucleotides are TGTGCCAGCAGGGGACTGAGCGGCGAGCAGTACTTC. Translation: CASRGLSGEQYF.

The genes are TRBV7-6 and TRBJ2-1; 9 bases align to TRBD1. Germline CDR1 SGHVS, CDR2 FNYEAQ. The CDR3 is 15 amino acids. The V segment lost 5 bases and the J segment 4 bases; nucleotides outside the gene matches: 6. The CDR3: CASSPGTGLYNEQFF. The DNA of the CDR3 is TGTGCCAGCAGCCCGGGGACAGGGCTGTACAATGAGCAGTTCTTC.

The chain uses TRBV7-7 and TRBJ2-1; maybe TRBD2 (5 bases). In germline, CDR1 is SSHAT, CDR2 FNYEAQ (reference sequence). The CDR3 extends over 15 amino acids. V lost 5 bases and J lost 0, with 11 bases in between. The DNA for the CDR3 is TGTGCCAGCAGCCAGGACTCAAGCTCCTACAATGAGCAGTTCTTC. Amino acid sequence: CASSQDSSSYNEQFF.

This clone appeared once. The V gene is TRBV7-9, the J gene TRBJ1-5, with unresolved D. This CDR3 is 15 amino acids long. Per germline, CDR1 SEHNR and CDR2 FQNEAQ (reference sequence). V was cut by 1 base and J by 5 bases, with 12 bases left in between. CDR3 region: CASSLGPQEYQPQHF. CDR3 DNA: TGTGCCAGCAGCTTAGGCCCGCAGGAGTATCAGCCCCAGCATTTT.

This chain uses TRBV11-2 with TRBJ1-1; a weak D match, TRBD1 (5 bases). Germline V gives CDR1 SGHAT, CDR2 FQNNGV. V dropped 5 bases and J dropped 6 bases, with 10 bases sitting between them. This CDR3 is built from 12 residues. CDR3 nucleotide sequence: TGTGCCAGCAGCCCTGGGGGGGCTGAAGCTTTCTTT. Translated: CASSPGGAEAFF.

The CDR3 protein is CASSPGTGGLIDEQYF. The CDR3, as DNA: TGTGCCAGCAGCCCCGGGACAGGGGGCCTCATCGACGAGCAGTACTTC. The gene calls are TRBV7-6 and TRBJ2-7; 12 nucleotides agree with TRBD1. Germline V gene data show CDR1 as SGHVS and CDR2 as FNYEAQ. The CDR3 spans 16 residues. V shed 5 bases and J 5 bases; nucleotides not matched to a gene: 10.

The gene calls are TRBV7-9 and TRBJ2-7; 11 bases line up with TRBD1. V lost 5 bases and J lost 4; bases outside the gene matches: 4. This CDR3 contains 14 residues. Looked up from germline, CDR1 is SEHNR and CDR2 is FQNEAQ (reference sequence). CDR3 nucleotide sequence: TGTGCCAGCAGCCAGGGACAGGGGGGTTACGAGCAGTACTTC. This gives the protein CASSQGQGGYEQYF.

The gene calls are TRBV5-6 and TRBJ2-7; D call uncertain. Trimming stripped 1 base from V and 2 bases from J, with 13 bases between. The CDR3 contains 15 residues. Germline loops: CDR1 SGHDT, CDR2 YYEEEE. Here the CDR3 reads CASSLSDPGTYEQYF. In DNA, the CDR3 is TGTGCCAGCAGCTTGTCGGATCCAGGTACCTACGAGCAGTACTTC.

The chain couples TRBV9 to TRBJ2-7; D is possibly TRBD2 (5 bases). V was clipped by 4 bases and J by 2 bases, with 10 bases between them. CDR1 is SGDLS, CDR2 YYNGEE, per germline. The CDR3 is 13 residues long. The CDR3: CASSPRGTYEQYF. The CDR3 DNA reads as TGTGCCAGCAGCCCCCGGGGTACCTACGAGCAGTACTTC. Combining the CDR3 with reference TRBV9 and TRBJ2-7 gives the whole variable domain DSGVTQTPKHLITATGQRVTLRCSPRSGDLSVYWYQQSLDQGLQFLIQYYNGEERAKGNILERFSAQQFPDLHSELNLSSLELGDSALYFCASSPRGTYEQYFGPGTRLTVT.

The table lists this clone with a count of one. This chain connects TRBV5-8 to TRBJ2-7; 10 bases match TRBD1. Germline V gives CDR1 SGHTS, CDR2 YDEGEE. J lost 4 bases, V lost 5 bases, and 15 bases had no gene match. This CDR3 region has 17 residues. CDR3 nucleotides: TGTGCCAGCAGATGGCCTCGAGGACAGGGGGTTTCGTACGAGCAGTACTTC. Translation gives CASRWPRGQGVSYEQYF.

This clone occurred once. The chain has TRBV4-1 and TRBJ1-1; D uncertain. Between the trimmed V and J ends, which lost 3 bases and 0 bases, there was a span of 11 bases. The length of the CDR3 is 15 residues. The germline V gene encodes CDR1 MGHRA and CDR2 YSYEKL. CDR3 nucleotide sequence: TGCGCCAGCAGCCATAGCTTCGGAATGAACACTGAAGCTTTCTTT. Its translation is CASSHSFGMNTEAFF.

In its sample, this clone was seen once. The chain recombines TRBV11-3 with TRBJ2-7; TRBD1 aligns across 7 bases. The CDR3 is 14 residues long. CDR1 is SGHNT and CDR2 is YENEEA in the germline V gene. V trimming: 5 bases; J trimming: 2 bases; junction bases outside the gene matches: 6. The CDR3, as DNA: TGTGCCAGCAGCAAACAGGGGCGACCCTACGAGCAGTACTTC. It translates to CASSKQGRPYEQYF.

For this clone: The same CDR3 arises from other DNA sequences in this sample as well. The rearrangement links TRBV27 to TRBJ2-1, with 12 bases fitting TRBD2. CDR3 length: 15 residues. The V segment lost 3 bases and the J segment 4 bases; nucleotides outside the gene matches: 1. Germline V gene data show CDR1 as MNHEY and CDR2 as SMNVEV (reference sequence). CDR3 protein: CASSFGTSGYNEQFF. CDR3 nucleotides: TGTGCCAGCAGTTTCGGGACTAGCGGGTACAATGAGCAGTTCTTC.

The V call is TRBV14, the J call TRBJ2-1, with D maybe TRBD2 (5 bases). With 2 bases removed from V and 10 bases from J, the gap between germline ends came to 9 bases. Germline V gives CDR1 SGHDN, CDR2 FVKESK. CDR3 size: 12 residues. CDR3 loop: CASSQWETEQFF. In nucleotides, the CDR3 is TGTGCCAGCAGCCAATGGGAGACGGAGCAGTTCTTC.

V gene TRBV7-9 combines with J gene TRBJ2-1; 14 bases agree with TRBD2. Germline assignment: CDR1 SEHNR and CDR2 FQNEAQ (reference sequence). The ends lost 5 bases at V and 8 bases at J; junction bases unmatched: 11. The CDR3 spans 17 residues. The CDR3 sequence: CASSITPGTSGSDEQFF. DNA of the CDR3: TGTGCCAGCAGCATCACTCCCGGGACTAGCGGGAGCGATGAGCAGTTCTTC.

The V and J genes are TRBV11-2 and TRBJ2-5, with TRBD2 matching 7 bases. V gave up 1 base and J gave up 1 base; unmatched junction bases: 3. There are 15 residues in the CDR3. Germline-derived CDR1 and CDR2 are SGHAT and FQNNGV. In DNA, the CDR3 is TGTGCCAGCAGCTTAGGGTGGGAGGGCCAAGAGACCCAGTACTTC. Translating gives CASSLGWEGQETQYF.

This clone has just one count. The chain combines TRBV15 with TRBJ2-7; D call uncertain. Deletions cut 0 bases from V and 2 bases from J, with 5 bases between. CDR3 length equals 13 residues. Looked up from germline, CDR1 is LNHNV and CDR2 is YYDKDF (reference sequence). The CDR3 DNA reads as TGTGCCACCAGCAGAGATCTGACCTACGAGCAGTACTTC. Translated: CATSRDLTYEQYF.

The chain has TRBV29-1 and TRBJ1-1, with D uncertain. This CDR3 comprises 14 residues. V lost 4 bases to trimming and J lost 0 bases, with 12 bases between them. CDR1 and CDR2 from the germline V gene are SQVTM and ANQGSEA. As DNA, the CDR3 is TGCAGCGTTGGGGAGGGCCTAATGAACACTGAAGCTTTCTTT. Translated: CSVGEGLMNTEAFF.

V usage is TRBV4-1 and J usage is TRBJ2-7, with 7 bases matching TRBD2. Trimming took 4 bases from V and 4 from J; bases not matched to a gene: 13. This CDR3 region has 16 residues. Germline V gene sequence: CDR1 MGHRA, CDR2 YSYEKL. CDR3 sequence: CASSLEPGLLSYEQYF. The CDR3 region has the DNA TGCGCCAGCAGCCTGGAACCGGGACTACTCTCATACGAGCAGTACTTC.

V gene TRBV10-3 combines with J gene TRBJ2-1, with D tentatively TRBD1 or TRBD2 (5 bases each). Germline loops: CDR1 ENHRY, CDR2 SYGVKD. Trimming took off 4 bases at V and 7 bases at J, with 20 bases between the two ends. This CDR3 has 16 amino acids. The DNA of the CDR3 is TGTGCCATCAGTGGAGGTGACGGGACGTGGGAAAATGAGCAGTTCTTC. Translating gives CAISGGDGTWENEQFF.

A remark on this clone: Other DNA sequences in the sample encode the same CDR3. The chain carries TRBV9 and TRBJ1-2; D is unresolved. The V and J ends lost 3 bases and 7 bases respectively, with 4 bases between them. CDR1 SGDLS and CDR2 YYNGEE come from the germline V gene. This CDR3 has 10 amino acids. The CDR3 reads CASSGPGYTF. The CDR3, as DNA: TGTGCCAGCAGCGGACCTGGCTACACCTTC.

This chain joins TRBV27 and TRBJ2-7; 9 bases match TRBD2. The germline V gene encodes CDR1 MNHEY and CDR2 SMNVEV (reference sequence). There are 16 residues in the CDR3. V shed 2 bases and J 0 bases; nucleotides not matched to a gene: 5. CDR3 residues: CASSLRLAELSYEQYF. The CDR3 bases are TGTGCCAGCAGTTTACGACTAGCGGAACTCTCCTACGAGCAGTACTTC.

This chain uses TRBV28 with TRBJ2-7, with D uncertain. The V end was cut by 8 bases, the J end by 6 bases, with 8 bases between. The CDR3 runs 10 residues. The germline CDR1 and CDR2 sequences are MDHEN and SYDVKM. CDR3 DNA: TGTGCCAGCGGATCTAGCGAGCAGTACTTC. Translation gives CASGSSEQYF.

The chain recombines TRBV15 with TRBJ1-5; D is possibly TRBD1 (6 bases). Trimming pared 3 bases from V and 3 bases from J, leaving 12 bases between. From germline, CDR1 is LNHNV and CDR2 YYDKDF (reference sequence). The CDR3 spans 15 residues. The CDR3 sequence: CATSRGGQYNQPQHF. For the CDR3, the DNA is TGTGCCACCAGCAGGGGAGGACAGTACAATCAGCCCCAGCATTTT. The entire variable domain, with the rest obtained from reference TRBV15 and TRBJ1-5, is as follows: DAMVIQNPRYQVTQFGKPVTLSCSQTLNHNVMYWYQQKSSQAPKLLFHYYDKDFNNEADTPDNFQSRRPNTSFCFLDIRSPGLGDTAMYLCATSRGGQYNQPQHFGDGTRLSIL.

A few counts support this clone. CDR3 protein: CASSQDTSGYEQYF. For the CDR3, the DNA is TGTGCCAGCAGCCAAGATACTAGCGGCTACGAGCAGTACTTC. The chain recombines TRBV4-2 with TRBJ2-7, with 8 bases lining up with TRBD2. Germline V CDR1 and CDR2: LGHNA, YNFKEQ. The CDR3 has 14 amino acids. After removal of 0 bases from V and 3 bases from J, the junction contained 1 base not matched to a gene.

The sample holds a few counts of this clone. The chain couples TRBV27 to TRBJ2-4; 8 bases align to TRBD1. V shed 8 bases and J 8 bases; nucleotides not matched to a gene: 14. The CDR3 sequence is 15 residues long. The germline V gene encodes CDR1 MNHEY and CDR2 SMNVEV (reference sequence). CDR3 DNA sequence: TGTGCCAGCGCTGAGTGGGCAGGGGGCACGGACATTCAGTACTTC. This translates into CASAEWAGGTDIQYF.

This sequence joins TRBV2 and TRBJ2-1; 7 bases match TRBD2. The germline gives CDR1 SNHLY, CDR2 FYNNEI. With 2 bases clipped from V and 3 bases from J, the junction kept 1 base outside the gene matches. The CDR3 sequence is 14 residues long. The CDR3 nucleotides read TGTGCCAGCAGTGAACGCGGGGGCTACAATGAGCAGTTCTTC. It specifies CASSERGGYNEQFF.

The chain couples TRBV27 to TRBJ2-7, with D perhaps being TRBD1 or TRBD2 (5 bases each). Germline V lookup: CDR1 MNHEY, CDR2 SMNVEV (reference sequence). V was pared by 4 bases and J by 7 bases, with 14 bases between. This CDR3 has 13 amino acids. Written as DNA, the CDR3 is TGTGCCAGCAGTTATGGGACGGGCCGGGAGCAGTACTTC. Encoded protein: CASSYGTGREQYF.